These 10 T cell receptor beta chains were all obtained from the same sample, sequenced in a study of blood T cell repertoires in COVID-19. Some clones are missing from TCRdb's copy, which holds only in-frame ones; the method was immunoSEQ multiplex PCR. The sample has 250,000 to 300,000 clones; roughly 89% are singletons. The specimen was peripheral blood. These receptors all stem from a woman in her forties who had recovered from COVID-19.

This clone was counted once. The chain combines TRBV7-9 with TRBJ2-6; D ambiguous. V lost 5 bases to trimming and J lost 0 bases, with 11 bases between them. The V gene's germline CDR1 is SEHNR and CDR2 FQNEAQ (reference sequence). The CDR3 runs 16 residues. CDR3 amino acids: CASSPGYSSGANVLTF. The DNA of the CDR3 is TGTGCCAGCAGCCCCGGGTATAGCTCTGGGGCCAACGTCCTGACTTTC.

This chain connects TRBV5-4 to TRBJ2-5, with D maybe TRBD1 (6 bases). The V end was cut by 4 bases, the J end by 4 bases, with 14 bases between. CDR1 SGHNT and CDR2 YYREEE come from the germline V gene (reference sequence). This CDR3 is 14 amino acids long. CDR3 amino acids: CASSVDPRGETQYF. The CDR3 DNA reads TGTGCCAGCAGCGTAGATCCCAGGGGAGAGACCCAGTACTTC.

This chain links TRBV13 with TRBJ2-2; 11 bases are shared with TRBD2. Germline trimming cut 5 bases from V and 5 bases from J; bases unmatched to any gene: 7. CDR1 is PRHDT and CDR2 is FYEKMQ in the germline V gene (reference sequence). This CDR3 comprises 16 residues. The DNA of the CDR3 is TGTGCCAGCAGCCCGATAGCGGGAGGGGGAACCGGGGAGCTGTTTTTT. Its translation is CASSPIAGGGTGELFF.

The chain carries TRBV6-6 and TRBJ2-7; unclear D gene. Trimming left V 0 bases short and J 6 bases short, with 3 bases between. CDR3 length equals 11 residues. Germline values: CDR1 MNHNY, CDR2 SVGAGI (reference sequence). CDR3 coding DNA: TGTGCCAGCAGTTACTCGGCCGAGCAGTACTTC. Translated: CASSYSAEQYF.

The chain joins TRBV19 to TRBJ2-2; possible D gene TRBD1, 6 bases. V was trimmed by 9 bases and J by 2 bases, leaving 13 bases between them. Per germline, CDR1 LNHDA and CDR2 SQIVND (reference sequence). This CDR3 region has 14 residues. The CDR3 coding sequence is TGTGCCAGCAGAAAACAGGGAAACACCGGGGAGCTGTTTTTT. It encodes CASRKQGNTGELFF.

The genes are TRBV27 and TRBJ2-5; 7 bases fit TRBD2. The CDR3 sequence is 15 residues long. Per the germline V gene, CDR1 is MNHEY and CDR2 is SMNVEV (reference sequence). V gave up 3 bases and J gave up 4 bases; unmatched junction bases: 8. CDR3 in DNA: TGTGCCAGCAGTTTCAAGCGGGAAAGAGGAGAGACCCAGTACTTC. Translating gives CASSFKRERGETQYF.

The chain uses TRBV29-1 and TRBJ2-7, with TRBD1 as a possible D gene (6 bases). Trimming left V 1 base short and J 0 bases short, with 16 bases between. The germline gives CDR1 SQVTM, CDR2 ANQGSEA. This CDR3 region has 16 residues. The DNA for the CDR3 is TGCAGCGTTGAAGTTGGGCAGGGGCTTAGCTCCTACGAGCAGTACTTC. Amino acids: CSVEVGQGLSSYEQYF.

This clone was counted a few times. The chain uses TRBV6-5 and TRBJ2-2; no firm D call. Germline assignment: CDR1 MNHEY and CDR2 SVGAGI. Deletions cut 4 bases from V and 5 bases from J, with 8 bases between. This CDR3 has 13 amino acids. The CDR3 loop is CASSSMATGELFF. CDR3 DNA: TGTGCCAGCAGTTCGATGGCAACCGGGGAGCTGTTTTTT.

This chain joins TRBV5-1 and TRBJ1-5, with D perhaps matching TRBD1 (6 bases). CDR3 length: 14 amino acids. Germline V gene data show CDR1 as SGHRS and CDR2 as YFSETQ. Deletions cut 1 base from V and 5 bases from J, with 10 bases between. The CDR3 region has the DNA TGCGCCAGCAGCTTGACAGGGTCGGATCAGCCCCAGCATTTT. This codes for CASSLTGSDQPQHF.

This sequence joins TRBV7-2 and TRBJ2-6; D is perhaps TRBD2 (5 bases). Germline CDR1 reads SGHTA; CDR2 reads FQGNSA. V lost 8 bases, J lost 2 bases, and 16 bases lay in between. The CDR3 contains 16 residues. CDR3 region: CASLRSTGTGANVLTF. The CDR3 coding sequence is TGTGCCAGCCTACGCTCGACCGGGACTGGGGCCAACGTCCTGACTTTC.